This T cell receptor beta chain was identified during a study of control samples from healthy donors and cancer patients. TCRdb keeps only in-frame clones here, not all; method: immunoSEQ multiplex PCR. The sample holds 150,000 or so clones, 85% to 95% seen once. CDR3 length: 15 residues. Germline V gene sequence: CDR1 LNHDA, CDR2 SQIVND (reference sequence). V lost 5 bases and J lost 0, with 10 bases in between. The sequence derives from a man aged 55 to 70 with colorectal cancer. V gene TRBV19 combines with J gene TRBJ2-2, with D uncertain. Sequencing was done on a sample of PBMCs. CDR3 DNA: TGTGCCAGTAGTCCCCAGGCTCCGAACACCGGGGAGCTGTTTTTT. Its protein is CASSPQAPNTGELFF.